This entry concerns a single T cell receptor (beta chain). Methods used by the authors: Amplification of reference gene primers provided the estimated nucleated cell counts. The repertoire was sequenced with immunoSEQ multiplex PCR; TCRdb's copy has only in-frame clones and lacks some. The DNA gave D and trimming, while V, J and clone size come from that table. The data show 130,000 or so clones, 75% to 90% seen once. Germline V gene lookup returns CDR1 SGHTA and CDR2 FQGNSA. This CDR3 is built from 13 residues. V dropped 8 bases and J dropped 4; count of bases not matched to a gene: 3. These data are taken from a study of blood T cell repertoires in COVID-19. Background on the study: From T cells, B-cell-depleted T cells, or PBMCs came the material, which was cDNA or gDNA.

The TCR comes from a human donor in a cohort sampled during active COVID-19. This rearrangement joins TRBV7-2 to TRBJ2-5; 11 nucleotides align to TRBD1. Material: peripheral blood. CDR3 loop: CASGTGGVETQYF. In nucleotides, the CDR3 is TGTGCCAGCGGGACAGGGGGGGTAGAGACCCAGTACTTC.